One sample yielded the 31 T cell receptor beta chains listed below, sequenced in a study of blood T cell repertoires in COVID-19. Sequencing was performed with immunoSEQ multiplex PCR; in TCRdb, only in-frame clones are kept and a portion is missing. The sample consists of roughly 340,000 clones, about 90% of them appearing once. Sequenced input: peripheral blood. The receptors derive from a woman aged 65 to 85 with COVID-19, enrolled during active disease.

The gene calls are TRBV5-1 and TRBJ1-1; no reliable D call. CDR1 and CDR2 from the germline V gene are SGHRS and YFSETQ. This CDR3 contains 16 residues. Trimming shortened V by 1 base and J by 1 base, and 14 bases separated the two germline ends. CDR3 residues: CASSLSVGSSNTEAFF. CDR3 nucleotides: TGCGCCAGCAGCTTGAGTGTTGGCAGTTCGAACACTGAAGCTTTCTTT.

This clone has a single count. The chain employs TRBV6-5 and TRBJ1-2; 8 bases match TRBD1. The trim removed 11 bases at V and 8 bases at J, leaving 10 bases unmatched. Per germline, CDR1 MNHEY and CDR2 SVGAGI. The CDR3 spans 12 residues. For the CDR3, the DNA is TGTGCCGGATCCCAGGGGGCGAAAGGCTACACCTTC. Residues: CAGSQGAKGYTF.

The V gene is TRBV27, the J gene TRBJ1-1, with TRBD1 as a possible D gene (6 bases). The CDR3 is made up of 14 amino acids. The ends were cut back, 2 bases at V and 7 bases at J, with 14 bases in the middle. Germline-derived CDR1 and CDR2 are MNHEY and SMNVEV (reference sequence). The CDR3 here is CASSLGQGLVEAFF. The CDR3 region has the DNA TGTGCCAGCAGTTTAGGTCAGGGGTTGGTTGAAGCTTTCTTT.

The genes are TRBV18 and TRBJ1-5; 12 nucleotides match TRBD1. Trimming removed 3 bases from V and 6 bases from J; junction bases left unmatched: 6. The CDR3 spans 16 residues. The germline V gene encodes CDR1 KGHSH and CDR2 LQKENI. DNA of the CDR3: TGTGCCAGCTCACCGACGGGACAGGGGGCCTTTCAGCCCCAGCATTTT. Its protein product is CASSPTGQGAFQPQHF.

The J gene is TRBJ1-2, the V gene TRBV19; D is unresolved. V lost 4 bases and J 2 bases, leaving 14 bases between the germline ends. This CDR3 contains 15 residues. Germline V gives CDR1 LNHDA, CDR2 SQIVND (reference sequence). The CDR3 DNA sequence: TGTGCCAGTAGTACCTGGGCCGCGGGGAACTATGGCTACACCTTC. It translates to CASSTWAAGNYGYTF.

The chain carries TRBV3-1 (or the pseudogene TRBV3-2) and TRBJ1-6, with D perhaps matching TRBD1 (6 bases). V was pared by 1 base and J by 10 bases, with 11 bases between. Germline CDR1 is LGHDT and CDR2 is YNNKEL (reference sequence). This CDR3 contains 14 residues. CDR3 DNA: TGTGCCAGCAGCCAAGGGCAGGGGATGTCACCCCTCCACTTT. Its protein is CASSQGQGMSPLHF.

This clone was found a few times. The chain uses TRBV18 and TRBJ2-1; 9 bases match TRBD2. The CDR3 sequence is 14 residues long. V shed 2 bases and J 4 bases; nucleotides not matched to a gene: 0. The V gene's germline CDR1 is KGHSH and CDR2 LQKENI. The CDR3 sequence is CASSPTSGYNEQFF. In DNA form, the CDR3 reads TGTGCCAGCTCACCAACTAGCGGGTACAATGAGCAGTTCTTC.

The CDR3 region has the DNA TGTGCCAGTAGTCCTGGACCGGGAGGGCGTGATCAGCCCCAGCATTTT. Protein: CASSPGPGGRDQPQHF. This rearrangement joins TRBV19 to TRBJ1-5; D is uncertain. Per the germline V gene, CDR1 is LNHDA and CDR2 is SQIVND (reference sequence). Trimming pared 5 bases from V and 5 bases from J, leaving 19 bases between. The CDR3 spans 16 residues.

This clone appeared once. V and J are TRBV27 and TRBJ2-1, with 11 bases aligning to TRBD2. V lost 4 bases and J lost 10; bases outside the gene matches: 6. Germline-derived CDR1 and CDR2 are MNHEY and SMNVEV (reference sequence). The CDR3 runs 14 residues. CDR3: CASSSTSGGGEQFF. CDR3 DNA: TGTGCCAGCAGTTCAACTAGCGGGGGCGGGGAGCAGTTCTTC.

V is TRBV5-1 and J is TRBJ2-3; 10 nucleotides match TRBD2. V shed 4 bases, J shed 2 bases, and the junction held 10 bases outside the gene matches. Germline V lookup: CDR1 SGHRS, CDR2 YFSETQ. The CDR3 extends over 17 amino acids. DNA for the CDR3: TGCGCCAGCAGCCCCGCCGCACTAGCGGGGCTCACAGATACGCAGTATTTT. Translated, it gives CASSPAALAGLTDTQYF.

As concerns this clone: The sample has other DNA sequences that encode this CDR3 too. This rearrangement joins TRBV28 to TRBJ1-3; possibly TRBD1 for D (5 bases). The ends were cut back, 3 bases at V and 3 bases at J, with 9 bases in the middle. The CDR3 loop spans 14 amino acids. The germline CDR1 and CDR2 sequences are MDHEN and SYDVKM. This chain's CDR3 is CASSLGGSGNTIYF. The CDR3, as DNA: TGTGCCAGCAGTTTGGGGGGAAGTGGAAACACCATATATTTT. Combining the CDR3 with reference TRBV28 and TRBJ1-3 gives the whole variable domain DVKVTQSSRYLVKRTGEKVFLECVQDMDHENMFWYRQDPGLGLRLIYFSYDVKMKEKGDIPEGYSVSREKKERFSLILESASTNQTSMYLCASSLGGSGNTIYFGEGSWLTVV.

The rearrangement uses TRBV2 and TRBJ2-3, with TRBD2 matching over 11 bases. The germline V gene has CDR1 SNHLY and CDR2 FYNNEI. V shed 11 bases, J shed 0 bases, and the junction held 7 bases outside the gene matches. This CDR3 spans 15 amino acids. CDR3 bases: TGTGCCGGGAGGGTAGCGGGGGGGAGCACAGATACGCAGTATTTT. This gives the protein CAGRVAGGSTDTQYF.

The V gene is TRBV3-1 (or the pseudogene TRBV3-2), the J gene TRBJ1-3; TRBD1 matches 9 bases. The CDR3 has 15 residues. Germline CDR1 LGHDT, CDR2 YNNKEL (reference sequence). The V and J ends lost 2 bases and 4 bases, in that order; junction bases with no gene match: 3. CDR3 sequence (DNA): TGTGCCAGCAGCCAACGACAGGGGGTGGGAAACACCATATATTTT. This gives the protein CASSQRQGVGNTIYF.

The chain uses TRBV30 and TRBJ2-7, with D perhaps TRBD1 (5 bases). The germline CDR1 and CDR2 sequences are GTSNPN and SVGIG (reference sequence). This CDR3 contains 12 residues. V was pared by 0 bases and J by 5 bases, with 8 bases between. CDR3 coding DNA: TGTGCCTGGAGTGTAGGGGCTGACGAGCAGTACTTC. It specifies CAWSVGADEQYF.

The chain combines TRBV3-1 (or the pseudogene TRBV3-2) with TRBJ1-6; a weak D match, TRBD1 (5 bases). Trimming cost V 1 base and J 6 bases, with 7 bases left between them. The CDR3 totals 14 residues. CDR1 and CDR2 from the germline V gene are LGHDT and YNNKEL (reference sequence). DNA of the CDR3: TGTGCCAGCAGCCAAGGGGGCGGTAATTCACCCCTCCACTTT. This gives the protein CASSQGGGNSPLHF.

The CDR3 bases are TGTGCCAGCAGTGACTCCGGGACAGGGGGATTTACGCAGTATTTT. As protein: CASSDSGTGGFTQYF. This sequence joins TRBV25-1 and TRBJ2-3; 11 bases fit TRBD1. Germline assignment: CDR1 MGHDK and CDR2 SYGVNS. J lost 8 bases, V lost 3 bases, and 7 bases had no gene match. The CDR3 contains 15 residues.

This chain links TRBV2 with TRBJ2-1, with TRBD1 matching 7 bases. J gave up 4 bases and V 7 bases, and 10 bases lay outside the gene matches. The germline gives CDR1 SNHLY, CDR2 FYNNEI. The CDR3 consists of 15 residues. The CDR3 coding sequence is TGTGCCAGCACCACCGCTGGGACAGTTTACAATGAGCAGTTCTTC. Protein sequence: CASTTAGTVYNEQFF.

The CDR3, as DNA: TGTGCCAGCTCACCTTTGTTTGTTAGCGGTATCCACGAGCAGTACTTC. Protein product: CASSPLFVSGIHEQYF. The chain is built from TRBV18 and TRBJ2-7, with a weak D call TRBD2 (6 bases). The length of the CDR3 is 16 residues. V was pared by 3 bases and J by 5 bases, with 20 bases between. Germline V gene lookup returns CDR1 KGHSH and CDR2 LQKENI.

This chain uses TRBV5-1 with TRBJ1-1; TRBD1 matches 8 bases. CDR1 and CDR2 from the germline V gene are SGHRS and YFSETQ. The ends lost 3 bases at V and 5 bases at J; junction bases unmatched: 6. The CDR3 length is 14 residues. This CDR3 reads CASSSDRDGTEAFF. Written as DNA, the CDR3 is TGCGCCAGCAGCTCGGACAGGGACGGGACTGAAGCTTTCTTT.

V usage is TRBV27 and J usage is TRBJ1-6; TRBD1 matches 7 bases. CDR1 MNHEY and CDR2 SMNVEV come from the germline V gene (reference sequence). V lost 5 bases, J lost 3 bases, and 4 bases stayed unmatched. This CDR3 is built from 15 residues. The chain's CDR3 is CASSAGQVYNSPLHF. The CDR3 DNA reads as TGTGCCAGCAGTGCCGGACAGGTCTATAATTCACCCCTCCACTTT.

The rearrangement joins TRBV6-5 to TRBJ2-7; perhaps TRBD1 as D (6 bases). Looked up from germline, CDR1 is MNHEY and CDR2 is SVGAGI. Trimming shortened V by 0 bases and J by 2 bases, and 14 bases separated the two germline ends. The CDR3 is 16 amino acids. The CDR3: CASSYSGAGWAYEQYF. CDR3 nucleotides: TGTGCCAGCAGTTACTCGGGGGCAGGGTGGGCCTACGAGCAGTACTTC.

The chain combines TRBV12-3 or TRBV12-4 with TRBJ1-1, with D perhaps TRBD1 (5 bases). The CDR3 covers 13 residues. With 3 bases removed from V and 3 bases from J, the gap between germline ends came to 8 bases. The CDR3 sequence is CASSFAGDTEAFF. DNA for the CDR3: TGTGCCAGCAGTTTCGCGGGGGACACTGAAGCTTTCTTT.

V gene TRBV27 combines with J gene TRBJ2-7, with TRBD2 matching 7 bases. In germline, CDR1 is MNHEY, CDR2 SMNVEV (reference sequence). The CDR3 spans 14 residues. J was trimmed by 0 bases and V by 6 bases; bases with no gene match: 5. The CDR3 region is CASRLAGISYEQYF. CDR3 DNA: TGTGCCAGCAGGTTAGCGGGCATCTCCTACGAGCAGTACTTC.

The chain recombines TRBV5-1 with TRBJ1-1; D possibly corresponds to TRBD1 (6 bases). The V end lost 0 bases, the J end lost 8 bases, and 11 bases lay between the germline ends. In germline, CDR1 is SGHRS, CDR2 YFSETQ. The CDR3 totals 13 residues. The CDR3 coding sequence is TGCGCCAGCAGCTTGGGGCCAGACAGGGAAGCTTTCTTT. This translates into CASSLGPDREAFF.

This clone was picked up one time. This chain links TRBV6-6 with TRBJ1-4; TRBD1 agrees at 7 bases. The trim removed 4 bases at V and 3 bases at J, leaving 5 bases unmatched. Germline lookup yields CDR1 MNHNY and CDR2 SVGAGI (reference sequence). The CDR3 covers 15 residues. Here the CDR3 reads CASSSLGQSNEKLFF. The CDR3 nucleotides read TGTGCCAGCAGTTCCTTGGGACAGTCTAATGAAAAACTGTTTTTT.

The chain employs TRBV27 and TRBJ1-4, with TRBD1 identical over 10 bases. The CDR3 length is 15 residues. Germline V gene data show CDR1 as MNHEY and CDR2 as SMNVEV (reference sequence). After removal of 6 bases from V and 7 bases from J, the junction contained 8 bases not matched to a gene. The CDR3 here is CASSPLTGGGEKLFF. CDR3 coding DNA: TGTGCCAGCAGCCCACTGACAGGGGGCGGTGAAAAACTGTTTTTT.

The J gene is TRBJ1-1, the V gene TRBV2; TRBD1 matches at 8 bases. The CDR3 runs to 15 residues. In germline, CDR1 is SNHLY, CDR2 FYNNEI. The J segment lost 1 base and the V segment lost 4 bases, leaving 5 bases of the junction unmatched. DNA of the CDR3: TGTGCCAGCAGTGTTGACAGGGGACAGAACACTGAAGCTTTCTTT. The encoded protein is CASSVDRGQNTEAFF.

The chain carries TRBV9 and TRBJ2-3, with TRBD2 matching over 10 bases. CDR1 and CDR2 (germline): SGDLS, YYNGEE. The CDR3 length is 15 residues. Trimming took 1 base from V and 6 from J; bases not matched to a gene: 5. In DNA, the CDR3 is TGTGCCAGCAGCGTAAGCGGGGGGGCAGCGGATACGCAGTATTTT. This sequence encodes CASSVSGGAADTQYF.

This clone was counted only a few times. The chain is built from TRBV5-1 and TRBJ1-2, with 7 bases aligning to TRBD1. Per germline, CDR1 SGHRS and CDR2 YFSETQ. This CDR3 comprises 14 residues. The junction had 12 bases not matched to a gene; V was cut back by 5 bases and J by 8 bases. The CDR3 nucleotides are TGCGCCAGCAGAACCCTTACAGGGGCGGAGGGCTACACCTTC. Translated: CASRTLTGAEGYTF.

The gene calls are TRBV12-3 or TRBV12-4 and TRBJ1-2, with 8 bases fitting TRBD1. This CDR3 has 12 residues. V trimming: 6 bases; J trimming: 14 bases; junction bases outside the gene matches: 11. As DNA, the CDR3 is TGTGCCAGCAGCTCATCAGGGGGCCGAGGAACCTTC. It encodes CASSSSGGRGTF.

The rearrangement joins TRBV19 to TRBJ1-5, with TRBD1 as a possible D gene (5 bases). The V gene's germline CDR1 is LNHDA and CDR2 SQIVND (reference sequence). The CDR3 length is 12 residues. Deletions cut 5 bases from V and 4 bases from J, with 6 bases between. The CDR3 loop reads CASSGGNQPQHF. CDR3 nucleotide sequence: TGTGCCAGTAGTGGGGGGAATCAGCCCCAGCATTTT.